This TCR beta chain was recovered during a study of shared clonotypes between healthy human individuals. Study overall: Per-donor plates numbered three CD4 naive, three CD4 memory, two CD8 naive and one CD8 memory.

Germline V gives CDR1 MDHEN, CDR2 SYDVKM. J gave up 6 bases and V 6 bases, and 8 bases lay outside the gene matches. The CDR3 spans 14 residues. TCRdb's table, derived via immunoSEQ multiplex PCR, lists solely in-frame clones and lacks some. The sample consists of about 690,000 clones, 90% of them appearing once. About this clone: Its target is not known.

Combining CD45RO+ cells with CCR7-negative CD45RA+ TemRA cells gave CD8 memory. Study-wide points: Naive subsets generally had larger estimated richness than memory subsets. Relative to their counterparts shared across all four donors, non-shared clonotypes exhibited diminished generation probabilities.

The sequencing sample was made of memory CD8+ T cells from PBMCs. Subset in this sample: CD45RO+ cells pooled with CCR7-negative TemRA cells. The V and J genes are TRBV28 and TRBJ1-2; 9 nucleotides line up with TRBD1. The sequence was collected from a man younger than 35 in good health. Some clones in this sample may be carry-over from other donors' samples. CDR3 DNA sequence: TGTGCCAGCAGCCCAATCACAGGGGGCGATGGCTACACCTTC. Encoded protein: CASSPITGGDGYTF.